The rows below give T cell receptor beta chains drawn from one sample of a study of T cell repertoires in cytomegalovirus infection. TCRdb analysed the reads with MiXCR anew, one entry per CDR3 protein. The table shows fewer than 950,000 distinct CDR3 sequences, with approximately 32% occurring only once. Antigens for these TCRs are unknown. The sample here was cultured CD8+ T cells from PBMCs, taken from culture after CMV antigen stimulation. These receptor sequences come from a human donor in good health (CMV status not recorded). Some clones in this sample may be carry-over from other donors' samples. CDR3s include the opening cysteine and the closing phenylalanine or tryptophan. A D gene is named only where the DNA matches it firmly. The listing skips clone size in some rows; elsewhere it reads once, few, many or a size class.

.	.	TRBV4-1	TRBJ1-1	CASSQKAQGPEAFF	TGCGCCAGCAGCCAAAAAGCTCAGGGTCCTGAAGCTTTCTTT
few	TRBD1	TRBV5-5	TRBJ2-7	CASRAGTGGLIGYEQYF	TGTGCCAGCAGAGCCGGGACAGGGGGCCTCATAGGGTACGAGCAGTACTTC
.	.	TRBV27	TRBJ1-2	CASSLSAGGMYGYTF	TGTGCCAGCAGTTTATCGGCGGGGGGGATGTATGGCTACACCTTC
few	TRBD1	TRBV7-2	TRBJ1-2	CASSLRQGSGYTF	TGTGCCAGCAGCTTACGACAGGGATCTGGCTACACCTTC
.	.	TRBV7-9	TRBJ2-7	CASSFSENPYEQYF	TGTGCCAGCAGCTTTAGTGAAAACCCCTACGAGCAGTACTTC
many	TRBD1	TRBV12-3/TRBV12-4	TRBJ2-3	CASSPGQGGDTQYF	TGTGCCAGCAGTCCGGGACAGGGTGGAGATACGCAGTATTTT
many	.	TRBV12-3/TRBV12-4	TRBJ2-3	CASTPWGADTQYF	TGTGCCAGCACCCCTTGGGGGGCGGATACGCAGTATTTT
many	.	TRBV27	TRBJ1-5	CASSLTGSGNQPQHF	TGTGCCAGCAGCTTAACAGGGTCGGGCAATCAGCCCCAGCATTTT
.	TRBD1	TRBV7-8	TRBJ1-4	CASSLVRGNRVDGEKLFF	TGTGCCAGCAGCTTAGTCAGGGGGAACAGGGTGGACGGTGAAAAACTGTTTTTT
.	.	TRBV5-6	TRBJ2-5	CASSYWIFQGLEETQYF	TGTGCCAGCAGCTATTGGATTTTCCAGGGATTGGAAGAGACCCAGTACTTC
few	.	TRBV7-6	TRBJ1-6	CASSPGGQSGSPLHF	TGTGCCAGCAGCCCGGGGGGGCAGTCGGGTTCACCCCTCCACTTT
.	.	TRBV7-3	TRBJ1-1	CASTKSGFGPGEAFF	TGTGCCAGCACCAAATCAGGCTTCGGGCCCGGTGAAGCTTTCTTT
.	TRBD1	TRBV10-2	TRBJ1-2	CASGGGQGALYYGYTF	TGCGCCAGCGGGGGGGGACAGGGGGCCCTCTACTATGGCTACACCTTC
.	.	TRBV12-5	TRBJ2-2	CASGLGRELFF	TGTGCTAGTGGTTTGGGGAGGGAGCTGTTTTTT
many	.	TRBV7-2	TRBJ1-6	CASSPDGSGSPLHF	TGTGCCAGCAGCCCCGACGGGAGTGGGTCACCCCTCCACTTT
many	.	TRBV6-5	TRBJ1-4	CASSYSNPEKLFF	TGTGCCAGCAGTTACTCGAACCCCGAAAAACTGTTTTTT
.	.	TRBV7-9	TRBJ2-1	CASSLERTTFNEQFF	TGTGCCAGCAGCTTAGAACGGACCACCTTCAATGAGCAGTTCTTC
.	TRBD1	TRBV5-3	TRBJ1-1	CASSSGQAILNTEAFF	TGTGCCAGCAGCTCCGGACAGGCCATCCTGAACACTGAAGCTTTCTTT
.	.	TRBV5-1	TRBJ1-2	CASSLVDHSYGYTF	TGCGCCAGCAGCTTGGTGGACCATAGCTATGGCTACACCTTC
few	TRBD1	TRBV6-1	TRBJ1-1	CASSPGQGNEAFF	TGTGCCAGCAGTCCGGGACAGGGAAATGAAGCTTTCTTT
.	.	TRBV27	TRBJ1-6	CANKEGLNSPLHF	TGTGCCAACAAAGAGGGCCTTAATTCACCCCTCCACTTT
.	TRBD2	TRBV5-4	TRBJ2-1	CASSLEGLADYNEQFF	TGTGCCAGCAGCTTAGAGGGACTAGCGGACTACAATGAGCAGTTCTTC
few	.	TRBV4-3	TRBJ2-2	CASSPAPFGTSNTGELFF	TGCGCCAGCAGCCCGGCCCCCTTCGGGACATCGAACACCGGGGAGCTGTTTTTT
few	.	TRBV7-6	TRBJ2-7	CASSFGDEVYEQYF	TGTGCCAGCAGCTTCGGGGATGAGGTTTACGAGCAGTACTTC
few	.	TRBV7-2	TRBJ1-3	CASSPWPDSGNTIYF	TGTGCCAGCAGCCCCTGGCCCGACTCTGGAAACACCATATATTTT
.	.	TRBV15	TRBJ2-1	CATSFWDEQFF	TGTGCCACCAGCTTTTGGGATGAGCAGTTCTTC
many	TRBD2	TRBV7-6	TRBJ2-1	CASSPGRGGNEQFF	TGTGCCAGCAGCCCCGGGAGGGGGGGCAATGAGCAGTTCTTC
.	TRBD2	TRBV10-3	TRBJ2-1	CAIRLGLAGDLEQFF	TGTGCCATCAGGCTAGGACTAGCGGGGGATTTGGAGCAGTTCTTC
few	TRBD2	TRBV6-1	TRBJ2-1	CASRIAGGFYNEQFF	TGTGCCAGCAGGATAGCGGGGGGGTTCTACAATGAGCAGTTCTTC
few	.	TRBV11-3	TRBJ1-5	CASSLELPADSSNQPQHF	TGTGCCAGCAGCTTAGAACTCCCCGCGGACAGTAGCAATCAGCCCCAGCATTTT
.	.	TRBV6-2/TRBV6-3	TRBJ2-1	CASSPQAFGLDEQFF	TGTGCCAGCAGTCCCCAGGCTTTTGGTCTGGATGAGCAGTTCTTC
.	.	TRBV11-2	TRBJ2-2	CASSYVPTNTGELFF	TGTGCCAGCAGCTACGTACCGACGAACACCGGGGAGCTGTTTTTT
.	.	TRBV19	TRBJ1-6	CASSIKGSKYNSPLHF	TGTGCCAGTAGTATTAAGGGGTCAAAGTATAATTCACCCCTCCACTTT
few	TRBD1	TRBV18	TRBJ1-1	CASSPWGQGDAEAFF	TGTGCCAGCTCACCATGGGGACAGGGGGATGCTGAAGCTTTCTTT
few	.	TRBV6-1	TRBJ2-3	CASSEKRSTPPTDTQYF	TGTGCCAGCAGTGAAAAAAGGTCGACCCCTCCCACAGATACGCAGTATTTT
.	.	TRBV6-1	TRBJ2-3	CASSERADTQYF	TGTGCCAGCAGTGAACGGGCAGATACGCAGTATTTT
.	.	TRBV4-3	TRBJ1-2	CASSHSRALGYTF	TGCGCCAGCAGCCATAGCAGGGCTCTTGGCTACACCTTC
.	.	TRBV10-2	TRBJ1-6	CACSDSVRSSYNSPLHF	TGCGCCTGCAGTGATTCGGTGCGGAGCTCCTATAATTCACCCCTCCACTTT
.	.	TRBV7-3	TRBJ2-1	CASSLNPFGQFF	TGTGCCAGCAGCTTAAACCCGTTTGGGCAGTTCTTC
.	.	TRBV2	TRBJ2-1	CAASGATSYNEQFF	TGTGCCGCGTCGGGGGCTACCTCCTACAATGAGCAGTTCTTC
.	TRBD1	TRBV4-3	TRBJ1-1	CASSQSPDRGMDTEAFF	TGCGCCAGCAGCCAAAGCCCCGACAGGGGAATGGACACTGAAGCTTTCTTT
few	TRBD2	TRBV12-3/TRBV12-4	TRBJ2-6	CASSRGLAGGSGANVLTF	TGTGCCAGCAGCCGCGGACTAGCGGGGGGCTCTGGGGCCAACGTCCTGACTTTC
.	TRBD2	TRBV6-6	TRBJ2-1	CASSSLRSGGPSYQHEQFF	TGTGCCAGCAGTTCCCTCCGCAGCGGGGGTCCCTCATATCAGCATGAGCAGTTCTTC
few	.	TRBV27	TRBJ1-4	CASSPGTTANEKLFF	TGTGCCAGCAGTCCCGGGACGACAGCTAATGAAAAACTGTTTTTT
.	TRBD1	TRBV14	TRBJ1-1	CASSQEEALQGALITEAFF	TGTGCCAGCAGCCAAGAAGAAGCCCTACAGGGGGCATTGATCACTGAAGCTTTCTTT
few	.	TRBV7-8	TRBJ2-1	CASSLPYEQFF	TGTGCCAGCAGCTTACCGTATGAGCAGTTCTTC
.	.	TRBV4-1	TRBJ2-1	CASSQRTGSEQFF	TGCGCCAGCAGCCAGCGAACTGGGTCGGAGCAGTTCTTC
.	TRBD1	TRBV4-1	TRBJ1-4	CASSQEADRSNEKLFF	TGCGCCAGCAGCCAAGAGGCGGACAGGAGCAATGAAAAACTGTTTTTT
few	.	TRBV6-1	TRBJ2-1	CASTPGEAHNEQFF	TGTGCCAGCACCCCGGGGGAAGCCCACAATGAGCAGTTCTTC
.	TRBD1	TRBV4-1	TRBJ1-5	CASSQVQGGYQPQHF	TGCGCCAGCAGCCAAGTCCAGGGGGGATATCAGCCCCAGCATTTT
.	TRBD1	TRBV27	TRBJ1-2	CASSPDRAQANYGYTF	TGTGCCAGCAGTCCCGACAGGGCCCAAGCTAACTATGGCTACACCTTC
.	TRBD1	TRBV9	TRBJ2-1	CASSVGAGGNEQFF	TGTGCCAGCAGCGTAGGGGCAGGGGGCAATGAGCAGTTCTTC